These 15 T cell receptor beta chains were all obtained from the same sample, sequenced in a study of monozygotic twins with inflammatory bowel disease. TCRdb reprocessed the 5' RACE reads, with one entry per CDR3 protein and no DNA. The sample table includes 350,000 to 500,000 distinct CDR3 sequences. Sequencing input: blood. The receptors originated from a human donor with ulcerative colitis or Crohn's disease, or a healthy co-twin of an affected twin (not recorded which).

This chain connects TRBV6-5 to TRBJ1-1; TCRdb's D call of TRBD1 is untestable without DNA. CDR1 and CDR2 from the germline V gene are MNHEY and SVGAGI. This CDR3 region has 15 residues. The CDR3 protein is CASSYSGASHTEAFF.

This chain links TRBV5-1 with TRBJ2-1; as DNA is missing, the TRBD2 call by TCRdb cannot be tested. Germline V gives CDR1 SGHRS, CDR2 YFSETQ. The length of the CDR3 is 15 residues. CDR3 residues: CASELGPEGYNEQFF.

The chain employs TRBV12-3 or TRBV12-4 and TRBJ2-1; TCRdb calls TRBD2, which cannot be checked without DNA. The CDR3 extends over 16 amino acids. CDR3 in amino acids: CASRGASGGRGSEQFF.

This chain uses TRBV27 with TRBJ1-1. The CDR3 covers 15 residues. In germline, CDR1 is MNHEY, CDR2 SMNVEV (reference sequence). CDR3 loop: CASSLSVYQSTEAFF.

The rearrangement joins TRBV5-1 to TRBJ2-1; TCRdb designates TRBD2, a call that cannot be tested without DNA. The CDR3 has 18 amino acids. Per the germline V gene, CDR1 is SGHRS and CDR2 is YFSETQ. CDR3 loop: CASSWGLVAGTSYNEQFF. The full variable domain, completed using reference TRBV5-1 and TRBJ2-1, is KAGVTQTPRYLIKTRGQQVTLSCSPISGHRSVSWYQQTPGQGLQFLFEYFSETQRNKGNFPGRFSGRQFSNSRSEMNVSTLELGDSALYLCASSWGLVAGTSYNEQFFGPGTRLTVL.

J is TRBJ2-7 and V is TRBV6-2 or TRBV6-3. Germline assignment: CDR1 MNHEY and CDR2 SVGEGT. The CDR3 is 15 residues long. The CDR3 here is CASSYSLGLSDEQYF.

The chain links TRBV28 to TRBJ2-1; absent DNA, TCRdb's TRBD1 call cannot be checked. Germline V gene data show CDR1 as MDHEN and CDR2 as SYDVKM. The CDR3 covers 17 residues. The CDR3 sequence: CASSEGWDRSLYNEQFF.

The chain uses TRBV2 and TRBJ1-4. Germline assignment: CDR1 SNHLY and CDR2 FYNNEI. The CDR3 covers 15 residues. CDR3 sequence reads: CASSVSGATNEKLFF. The whole variable domain, remainder taken from reference TRBV2 and TRBJ1-4, is EPEVTQTPSHQVTQMGQEVILRCVPISNHLYFYWYRQILGQKVEFLVSFYNNEISEKSEIFDDQFSVERPDGSNFTLKIRSTKLEDSAMYFCASSVSGATNEKLFFGSGTQLSVL.

The genes are TRBV12-3 or TRBV12-4 and TRBJ1-2; the TRBD1 assignment by TCRdb is unverifiable without DNA. This CDR3 contains 14 residues. The CDR3 here is CASIRDGGSGGYTF.

CDR3 protein: CAISGGVSYNEQFF. The V gene is TRBV6-1, the J gene TRBJ2-1; TCRdb picks TRBD1, but there is no DNA to check that call. In germline, CDR1 is MNHNS, CDR2 SASEGT. The CDR3 sequence is 14 residues long.

The rearrangement links TRBV6-7 to TRBJ1-5. TRBV6-7 carries the ORF label, with uncertain function. The CDR3 is 15 residues long. This CDR3 reads CASSYPRRVDQPQHF.

The chain links TRBV19 to TRBJ2-2. From germline, CDR1 is LNHDA and CDR2 SQIVND (reference sequence). The CDR3 is 13 amino acids. The CDR3 sequence is CASSIILAGELFF. The full variable domain, in which reference TRBV19 and TRBJ2-2 provide the parts outside the CDR3, is DGGITQSPKYLFRKEGQNVTLSCEQNLNHDAMYWYRQDPGQGLRLIYYSQIVNDFQKGDIAEGYSVSREKKESFPLTVTSAQKNPTAFYLCASSIILAGELFFGEGSRLTVL.

The chain's CDR3 is CSSQTENIQYF. This chain uses TRBV29-1 with TRBJ2-4; TCRdb proposes TRBD1, but this gene call is untestable without DNA. The germline V gene has CDR1 SQVTM and CDR2 ANQGSEA. The CDR3 consists of 11 residues.

This CDR3 is CASSLGPAGELFF. V gene TRBV5-1 combines with J gene TRBJ2-2; TCRdb lists TRBD1, though no DNA is available to test this call. Germline lookup yields CDR1 SGHRS and CDR2 YFSETQ. The CDR3 totals 13 residues.

The CDR3 is CASSWSGGFYGYTF. The gene calls are TRBV12-3 or TRBV12-4 and TRBJ1-2; the D call of TRBD1 rests on TCRdb alone, since no DNA is present to check it. The CDR3 runs 14 residues.